One and the same sample provided the 3 T cell receptor beta chains below, sequenced in a study of blood T cell repertoires in COVID-19. The method was immunoSEQ multiplex PCR; TCRdb's version includes in-frame clones alone and lacks a portion of them. The sample carries some 320,000 clones, roughly 86% recorded once. The sequencing input was peripheral blood. The receptors stem from a woman aged 45-59 years who had recovered from COVID-19.

The chain employs TRBV12-3 or TRBV12-4 and TRBJ1-2; 8 bases agree with TRBD1. The ends lost 6 bases at V and 5 bases at J; junction bases unmatched: 5. The CDR3 has 13 residues. The CDR3 spells CASRSGGGYGYTF. DNA for the CDR3: TGTGCCAGCAGGTCAGGGGGCGGGTATGGCTACACCTTC.

This chain connects TRBV6-2 or TRBV6-3 to TRBJ2-3; D may be TRBD1 (6 bases). CDR1 is MNHEY and CDR2 is SVGEGT in the germline V gene. V was shortened by 5 bases and J by 5 bases, with 11 bases between the two germline ends. The CDR3 has 13 residues. The CDR3 sequence: CASSHWGRDTQYF. The CDR3 nucleotides read TGTGCCAGCAGTCATTGGGGGCGAGATACGCAGTATTTT.

This chain uses TRBV6-6 with TRBJ1-5; 7 bases match TRBD1. The CDR3 loop spans 14 amino acids. V dropped 6 bases and J dropped 4; count of bases not matched to a gene: 6. Germline values: CDR1 MNHNY, CDR2 SVGAGI (reference sequence). The CDR3 nucleotides read TGTGCCAGCAGCAAGGGACAGATGAATCAGCCCCAGCATTTT. Amino acid sequence: CASSKGQMNQPQHF.